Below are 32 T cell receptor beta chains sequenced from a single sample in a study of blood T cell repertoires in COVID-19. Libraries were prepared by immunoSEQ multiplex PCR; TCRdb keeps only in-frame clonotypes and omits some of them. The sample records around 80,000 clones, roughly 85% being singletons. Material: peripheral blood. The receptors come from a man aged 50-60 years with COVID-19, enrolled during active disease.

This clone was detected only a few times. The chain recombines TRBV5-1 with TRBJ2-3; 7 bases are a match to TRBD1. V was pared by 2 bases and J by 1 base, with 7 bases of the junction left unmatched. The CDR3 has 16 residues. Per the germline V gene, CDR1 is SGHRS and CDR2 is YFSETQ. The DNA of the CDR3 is TGCGCCAGCAGCTTAGGACAGGCCCAGGGCACAGATACGCAGTATTTT. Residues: CASSLGQAQGTDTQYF.

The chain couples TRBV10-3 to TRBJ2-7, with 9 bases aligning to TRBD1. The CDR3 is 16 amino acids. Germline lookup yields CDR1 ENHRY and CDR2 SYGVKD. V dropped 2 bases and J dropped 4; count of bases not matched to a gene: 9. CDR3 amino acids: CAISEGGTGSGYEQYF. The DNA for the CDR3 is TGTGCCATCAGTGAGGGCGGGACAGGGTCTGGGTACGAGCAGTACTTC.

The CDR3 sequence: CASSLPGTPDNEQFF. CDR3 sequence (DNA): TGTGCCAGCAGCTTGCCCGGGACACCAGACAATGAGCAGTTCTTC. The gene calls are TRBV7-9 and TRBJ2-1; D is possibly TRBD1 (6 bases). The CDR3 is 15 residues long. From germline, CDR1 is SEHNR and CDR2 FQNEAQ (reference sequence). The V and J ends lost 3 bases and 5 bases respectively, with 14 bases between them.

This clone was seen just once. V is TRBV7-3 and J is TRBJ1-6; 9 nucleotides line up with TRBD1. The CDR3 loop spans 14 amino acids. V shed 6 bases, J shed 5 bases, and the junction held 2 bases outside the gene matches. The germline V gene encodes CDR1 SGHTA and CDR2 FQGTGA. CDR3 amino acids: CASRWTGDNSPLHF. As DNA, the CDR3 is TGTGCCAGCAGATGGACAGGGGATAATTCACCCCTCCACTTT.

CDR3 residues: CASSPPGQGYEQYF. CDR3 coding DNA: TGTGCCAGCAGTCCTCCGGGACAGGGCTACGAGCAGTACTTC. This rearrangement joins TRBV6-5 to TRBJ2-7, with 9 bases that match TRBD1. The CDR3 totals 14 residues. V gave up 5 bases and J gave up 3 bases; unmatched junction bases: 5. The germline CDR1 and CDR2 sequences are MNHEY and SVGAGI.

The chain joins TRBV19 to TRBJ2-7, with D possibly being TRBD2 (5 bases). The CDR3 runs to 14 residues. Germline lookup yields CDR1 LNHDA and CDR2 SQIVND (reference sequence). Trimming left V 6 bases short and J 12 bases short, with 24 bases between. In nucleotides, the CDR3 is TGTGCCAGTAGATCCTCGGCGGGCCCCGCTGGGCCGTACTTC. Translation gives CASRSSAGPAGPYF.

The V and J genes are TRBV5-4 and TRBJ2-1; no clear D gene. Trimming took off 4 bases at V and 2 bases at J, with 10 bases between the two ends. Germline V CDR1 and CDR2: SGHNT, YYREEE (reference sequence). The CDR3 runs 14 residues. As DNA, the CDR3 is TGTGCCAGCAGCCCTATGGGCCCCTACAATGAGCAGTTCTTC. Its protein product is CASSPMGPYNEQFF.

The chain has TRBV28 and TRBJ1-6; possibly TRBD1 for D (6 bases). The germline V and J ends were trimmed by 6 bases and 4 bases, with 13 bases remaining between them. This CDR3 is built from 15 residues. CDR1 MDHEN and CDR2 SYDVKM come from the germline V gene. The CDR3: CASSQLTGYNSPLHF. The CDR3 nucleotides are TGTGCCAGCAGCCAGCTGACAGGTTATAATTCACCCCTCCACTTT.

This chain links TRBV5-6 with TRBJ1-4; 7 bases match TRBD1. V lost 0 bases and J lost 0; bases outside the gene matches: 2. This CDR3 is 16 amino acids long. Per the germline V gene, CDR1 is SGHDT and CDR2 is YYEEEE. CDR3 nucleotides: TGTGCCAGCAGCTTGGGGACAGGTGCAACTAATGAAAAACTGTTTTTT. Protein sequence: CASSLGTGATNEKLFF.

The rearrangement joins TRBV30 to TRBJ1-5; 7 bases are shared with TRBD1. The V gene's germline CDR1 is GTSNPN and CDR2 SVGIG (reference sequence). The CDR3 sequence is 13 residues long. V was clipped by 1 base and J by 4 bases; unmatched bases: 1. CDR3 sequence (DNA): TGTGCCTGGAGTGCAGGGGGAAATCAGCCCCAGCATTTT. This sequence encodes CAWSAGGNQPQHF.

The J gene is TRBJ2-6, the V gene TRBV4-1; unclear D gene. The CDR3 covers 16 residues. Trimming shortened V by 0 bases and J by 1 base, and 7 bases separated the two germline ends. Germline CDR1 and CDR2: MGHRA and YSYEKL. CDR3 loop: CASSQDSVSGANVLTF. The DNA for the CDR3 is TGCGCCAGCAGCCAAGATTCCGTTTCTGGGGCCAACGTCCTGACTTTC.

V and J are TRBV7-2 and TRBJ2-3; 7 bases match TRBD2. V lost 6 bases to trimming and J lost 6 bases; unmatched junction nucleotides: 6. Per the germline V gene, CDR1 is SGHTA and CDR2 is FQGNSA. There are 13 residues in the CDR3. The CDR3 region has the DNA TGTGCCAGCAGGCGGGGGAAGTGGGATACGCAGTATTTT. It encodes CASRRGKWDTQYF.

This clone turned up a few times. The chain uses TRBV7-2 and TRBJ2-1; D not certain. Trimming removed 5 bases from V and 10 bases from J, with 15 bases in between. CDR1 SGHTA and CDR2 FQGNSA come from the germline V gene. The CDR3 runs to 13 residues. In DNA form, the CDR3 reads TGTGCCAGCAGCCCCTACTCTAGGCCAGAGCAGTTCTTC. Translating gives CASSPYSRPEQFF.

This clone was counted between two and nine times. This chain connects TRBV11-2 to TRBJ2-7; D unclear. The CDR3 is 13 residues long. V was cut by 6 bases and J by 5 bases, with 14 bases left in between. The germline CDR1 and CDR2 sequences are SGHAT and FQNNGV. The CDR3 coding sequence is TGTGCCAGCAGAAACAGCCCCAGCCACGAGCAGTACTTC. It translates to CASRNSPSHEQYF.

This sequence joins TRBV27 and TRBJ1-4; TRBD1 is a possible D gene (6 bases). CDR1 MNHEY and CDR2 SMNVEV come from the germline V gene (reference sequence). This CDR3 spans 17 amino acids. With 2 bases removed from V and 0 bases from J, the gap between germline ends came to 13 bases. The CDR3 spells CASSLRGGFSTNEKLFF. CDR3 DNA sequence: TGTGCCAGCAGTTTAAGAGGGGGTTTCTCAACTAATGAAAAACTGTTTTTT.

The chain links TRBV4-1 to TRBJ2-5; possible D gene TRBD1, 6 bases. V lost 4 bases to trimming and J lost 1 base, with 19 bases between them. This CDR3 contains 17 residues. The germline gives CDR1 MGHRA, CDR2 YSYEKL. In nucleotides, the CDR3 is TGCGCCAGCAGCCGTAAGGGTTCAGGGGACACCCAAGAGACCCAGTACTTC. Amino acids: CASSRKGSGDTQETQYF.

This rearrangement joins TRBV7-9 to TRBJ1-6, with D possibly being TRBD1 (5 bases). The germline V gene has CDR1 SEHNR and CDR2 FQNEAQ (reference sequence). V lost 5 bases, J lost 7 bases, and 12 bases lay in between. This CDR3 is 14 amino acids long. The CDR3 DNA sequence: TGTGCCAGCAGCGCGGGGGGTCGAAATTCACCCCTCCACTTT. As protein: CASSAGGRNSPLHF.

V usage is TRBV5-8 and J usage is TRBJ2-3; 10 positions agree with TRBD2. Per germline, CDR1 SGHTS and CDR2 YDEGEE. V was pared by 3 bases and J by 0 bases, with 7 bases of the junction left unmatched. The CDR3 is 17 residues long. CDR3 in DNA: TGTGCCAGCAGCTCCGGCCTAGCGGGAGCGAGCACAGATACGCAGTATTTT. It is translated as CASSSGLAGASTDTQYF.

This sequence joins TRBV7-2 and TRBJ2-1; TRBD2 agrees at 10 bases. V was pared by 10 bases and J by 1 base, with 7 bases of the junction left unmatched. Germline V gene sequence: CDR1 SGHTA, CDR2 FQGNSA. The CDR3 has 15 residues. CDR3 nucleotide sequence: TGTGCCACCCCAGCGGGAGGGCAATCCTACAATGAGCAGTTCTTC. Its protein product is CATPAGGQSYNEQFF.

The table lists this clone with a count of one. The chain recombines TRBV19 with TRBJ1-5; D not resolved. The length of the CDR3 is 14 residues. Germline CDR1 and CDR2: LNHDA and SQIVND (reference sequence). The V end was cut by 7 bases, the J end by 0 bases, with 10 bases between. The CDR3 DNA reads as TGTGCCAGTAAAGAGGATTTTAGCAATCAGCCCCAGCATTTT. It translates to CASKEDFSNQPQHF.

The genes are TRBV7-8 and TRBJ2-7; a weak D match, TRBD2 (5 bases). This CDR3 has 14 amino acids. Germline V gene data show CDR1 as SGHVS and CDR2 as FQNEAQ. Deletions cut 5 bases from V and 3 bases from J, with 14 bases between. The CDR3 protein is CASSQPGMSYEQYF. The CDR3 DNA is TGTGCCAGCAGCCAGCCGGGAATGAGCTACGAGCAGTACTTC.

CDR3 protein: CASSLKPGGPSREQYF. For the CDR3, the DNA is TGTGCCAGCAGCTTAAAGCCCGGGGGGCCCTCGCGGGAGCAGTACTTC. The chain is built from TRBV11-2 and TRBJ2-7, with D possibly being TRBD2 (7 bases). The CDR3 has 16 residues. Between the trimmed V and J ends, which lost 2 bases and 7 bases, there was a span of 21 bases. CDR1 is SGHAT, CDR2 FQNNGV, per germline.

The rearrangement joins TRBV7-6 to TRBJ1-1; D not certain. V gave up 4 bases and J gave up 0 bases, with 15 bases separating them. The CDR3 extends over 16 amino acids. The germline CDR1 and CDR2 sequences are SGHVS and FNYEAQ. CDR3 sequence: CASSYSLQTLNTEAFF. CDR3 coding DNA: TGTGCCAGCAGCTATTCTTTACAGACATTGAACACTGAAGCTTTCTTT.

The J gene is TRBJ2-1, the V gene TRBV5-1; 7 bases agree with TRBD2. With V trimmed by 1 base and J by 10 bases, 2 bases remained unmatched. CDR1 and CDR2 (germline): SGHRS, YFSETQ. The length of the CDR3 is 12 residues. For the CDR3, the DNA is TGCGCCAGCAGCTTGCCCGGGGGGGAGCAGTTCTTC. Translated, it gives CASSLPGGEQFF.

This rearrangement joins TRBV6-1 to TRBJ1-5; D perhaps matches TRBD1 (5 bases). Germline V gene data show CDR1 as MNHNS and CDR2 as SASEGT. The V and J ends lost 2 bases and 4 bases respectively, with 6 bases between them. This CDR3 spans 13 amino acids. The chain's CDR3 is CASSEQGNQPQHF. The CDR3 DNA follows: TGTGCCAGCAGTGAACAGGGTAATCAGCCCCAGCATTTT.

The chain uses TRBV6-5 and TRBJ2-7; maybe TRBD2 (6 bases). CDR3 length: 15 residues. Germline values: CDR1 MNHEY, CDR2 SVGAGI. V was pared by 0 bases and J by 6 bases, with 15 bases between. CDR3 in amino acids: CASSYSRTGVGEQYF. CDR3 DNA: TGTGCCAGCAGTTACTCCCGGACGGGGGTAGGCGAGCAGTACTTC.

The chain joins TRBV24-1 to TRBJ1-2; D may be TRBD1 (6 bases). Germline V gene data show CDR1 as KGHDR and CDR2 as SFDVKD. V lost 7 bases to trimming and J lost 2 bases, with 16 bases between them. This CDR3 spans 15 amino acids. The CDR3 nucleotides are TGTGCCACCAGCCTCTGGCAGGGGAAAAACTATGGCTACACCTTC. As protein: CATSLWQGKNYGYTF.

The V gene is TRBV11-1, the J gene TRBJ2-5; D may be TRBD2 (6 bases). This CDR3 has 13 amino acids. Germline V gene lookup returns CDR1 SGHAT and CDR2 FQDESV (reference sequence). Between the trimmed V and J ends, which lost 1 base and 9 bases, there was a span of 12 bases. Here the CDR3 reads CASSLDRPGAQYF. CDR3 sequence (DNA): TGTGCCAGCAGCTTAGACCGGCCGGGGGCCCAGTACTTC.

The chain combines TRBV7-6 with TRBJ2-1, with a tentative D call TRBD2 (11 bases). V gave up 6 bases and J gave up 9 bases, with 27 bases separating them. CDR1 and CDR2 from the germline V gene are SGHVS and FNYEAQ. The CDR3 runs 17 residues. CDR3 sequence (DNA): TGTGCCAGCAGTGGGACAGGGGATACTAGCGGGAGCGGTGAGCAGTTCTTC. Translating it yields CASSGTGDTSGSGEQFF. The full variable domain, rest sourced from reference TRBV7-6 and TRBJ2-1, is GAGVSQSPRYKVTKRGQDVALRCDPISGHVSLYWYRQALGQGPEFLTYFNYEAQQDKSGLPNDRFSAERPEGSISTLTIQRTEQRDSAMYRCASSGTGDTSGSGEQFFGPGTRLTVL.

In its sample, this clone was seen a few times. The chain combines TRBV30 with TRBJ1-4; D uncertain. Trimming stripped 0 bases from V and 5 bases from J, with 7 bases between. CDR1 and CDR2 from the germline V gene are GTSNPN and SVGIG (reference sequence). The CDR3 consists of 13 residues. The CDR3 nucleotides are TGTGCCTGGAGTGTGGCCCTGAATGAAAAACTGTTTTTT. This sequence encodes CAWSVALNEKLFF.

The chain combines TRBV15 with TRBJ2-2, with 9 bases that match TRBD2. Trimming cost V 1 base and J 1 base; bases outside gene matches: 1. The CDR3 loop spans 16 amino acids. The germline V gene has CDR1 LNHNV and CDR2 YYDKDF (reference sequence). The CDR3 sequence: CATSRGSGRNTGELFF. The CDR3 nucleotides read TGTGCCACCAGCAGAGGTAGCGGGAGGAACACCGGGGAGCTGTTTTTT. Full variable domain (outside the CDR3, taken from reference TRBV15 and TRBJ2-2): DAMVIQNPRYQVTQFGKPVTLSCSQTLNHNVMYWYQQKSSQAPKLLFHYYDKDFNNEADTPDNFQSRRPNTSFCFLDIRSPGLGDTAMYLCATSRGSGRNTGELFFGEGSRLTVL.

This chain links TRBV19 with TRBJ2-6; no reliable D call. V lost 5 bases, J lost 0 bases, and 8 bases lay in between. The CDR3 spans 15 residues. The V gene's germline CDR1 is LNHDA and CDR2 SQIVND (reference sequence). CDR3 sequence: CASSSDNSGANVLTF. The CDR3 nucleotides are TGTGCCAGTAGTTCTGACAACTCTGGGGCCAACGTCCTGACTTTC.